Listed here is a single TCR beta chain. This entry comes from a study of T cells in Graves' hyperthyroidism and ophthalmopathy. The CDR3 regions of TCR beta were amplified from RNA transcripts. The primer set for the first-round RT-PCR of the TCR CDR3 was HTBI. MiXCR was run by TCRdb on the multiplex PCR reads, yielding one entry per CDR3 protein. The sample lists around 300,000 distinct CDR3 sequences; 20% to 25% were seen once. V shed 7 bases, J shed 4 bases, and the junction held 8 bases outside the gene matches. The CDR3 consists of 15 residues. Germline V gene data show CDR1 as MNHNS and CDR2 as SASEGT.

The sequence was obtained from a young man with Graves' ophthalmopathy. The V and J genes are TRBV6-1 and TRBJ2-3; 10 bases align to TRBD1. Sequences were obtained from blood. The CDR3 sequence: CASTQDRGSPDTQYF. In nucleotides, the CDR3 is TGTGCCAGCACCCAGGACAGGGGGAGCCCAGATACGCAGTATTTT.